This T cell receptor (beta chain) was observed in a study of neurological immune-mediated disorders. TCRdb re-called the 5' RACE reads with MiXCR, one entry per CDR3 protein. The sample carries 14,000 or so distinct CDR3 sequences, about 12% recorded once. This clonotype showed up many times. There are 14 residues in the CDR3. Trimming cost V 3 bases and J 12 bases; bases outside gene matches: 8. Germline assignment: CDR1 MNHEY and CDR2 SMNVEV (reference sequence). The receptor's source is a female donor with HTLV-1-associated myelopathy (HAM/TSP). Sequences were obtained from CD8+ T cells from blood. This chain links TRBV27 with TRBJ1-6; 7 positions match TRBD1. The CDR3 sequence is CASSLDRSIGPLHF. CDR3 DNA sequence: TGTGCCAGCAGTTTGGACAGGTCTATCGGACCCCTCCACTTT.